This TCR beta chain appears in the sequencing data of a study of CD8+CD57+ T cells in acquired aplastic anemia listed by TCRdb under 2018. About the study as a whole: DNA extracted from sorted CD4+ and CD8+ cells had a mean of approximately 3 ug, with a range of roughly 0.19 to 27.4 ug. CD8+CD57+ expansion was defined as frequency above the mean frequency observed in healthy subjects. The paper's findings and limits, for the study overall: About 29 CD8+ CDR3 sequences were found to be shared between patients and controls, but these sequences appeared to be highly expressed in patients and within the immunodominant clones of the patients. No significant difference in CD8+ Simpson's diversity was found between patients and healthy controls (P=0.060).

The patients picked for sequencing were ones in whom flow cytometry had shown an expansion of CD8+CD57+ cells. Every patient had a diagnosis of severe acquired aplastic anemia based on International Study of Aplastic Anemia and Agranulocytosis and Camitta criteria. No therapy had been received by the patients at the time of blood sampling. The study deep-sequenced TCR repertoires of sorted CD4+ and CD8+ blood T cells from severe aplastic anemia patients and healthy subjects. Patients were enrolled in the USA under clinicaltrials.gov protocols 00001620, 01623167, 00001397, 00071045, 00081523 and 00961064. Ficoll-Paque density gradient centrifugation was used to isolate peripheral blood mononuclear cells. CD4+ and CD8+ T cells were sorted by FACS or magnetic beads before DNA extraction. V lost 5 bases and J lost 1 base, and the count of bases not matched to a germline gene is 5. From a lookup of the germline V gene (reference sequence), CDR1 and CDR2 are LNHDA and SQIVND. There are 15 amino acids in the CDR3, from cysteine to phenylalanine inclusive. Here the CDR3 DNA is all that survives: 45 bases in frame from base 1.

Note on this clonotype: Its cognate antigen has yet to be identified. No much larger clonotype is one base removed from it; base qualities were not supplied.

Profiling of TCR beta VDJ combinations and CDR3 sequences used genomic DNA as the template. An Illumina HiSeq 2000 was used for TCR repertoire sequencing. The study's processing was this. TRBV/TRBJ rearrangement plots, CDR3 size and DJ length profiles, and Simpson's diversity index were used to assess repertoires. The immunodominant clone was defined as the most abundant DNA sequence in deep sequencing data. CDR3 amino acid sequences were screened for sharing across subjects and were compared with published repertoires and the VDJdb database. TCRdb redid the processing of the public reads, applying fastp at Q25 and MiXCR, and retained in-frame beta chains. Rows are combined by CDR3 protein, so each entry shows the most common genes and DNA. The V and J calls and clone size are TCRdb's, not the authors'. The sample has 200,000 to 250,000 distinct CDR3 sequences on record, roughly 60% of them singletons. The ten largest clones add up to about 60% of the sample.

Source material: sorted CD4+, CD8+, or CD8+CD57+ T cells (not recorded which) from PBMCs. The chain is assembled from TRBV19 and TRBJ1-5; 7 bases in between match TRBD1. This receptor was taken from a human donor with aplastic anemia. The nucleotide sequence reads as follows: TGTGCCAGTAGTCGGACAGGACTAAGCAATCAGCCCCAGCATTTT. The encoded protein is CASSRTGLSNQPQHF. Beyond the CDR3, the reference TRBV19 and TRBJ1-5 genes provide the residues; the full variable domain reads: DGGITQSPKYLFRKEGQNVTLSCEQNLNHDAMYWYRQDPGQGLRLIYYSQIVNDFQKGDIAEGYSVSREKKESFPLTVTSAQKNPTAFYLCASSRTGLSNQPQHFGDGTRLSIL.